A single sample is the source of the 16 T cell receptor beta chains below, sequenced in a study of Graves' ophthalmopathy and Graves' hyperthyroidism. TCR beta CDR3 amplification used RNA transcripts. RT-PCR was first run with HTBI primers, then multiplex PCR in a second round. TCRdb reprocessed the multiplex PCR reads with MiXCR, giving one entry per CDR3 protein. The profile shows approximately 640,000 distinct CDR3 sequences, about 40% of them singletons. Sample: peripheral blood. These receptor sequences come from an adult man with Graves' ophthalmopathy.

Remarks on this clonotype: This is likely a read error, given that the CDR3 carries no conserved phenylalanine or tryptophan at its end. Because the CDR3's place on the DNA is in doubt, the DNA is left out and the CDR3 is given as listed by TCRdb. The genes are TRBV29-1 and TRBJ1-2. CDR1 and CDR2 from the germline V gene are SQVTM and ANQGSEA. The CDR3 length is 11 residues, termini included. This CDR3 reads CSVVASGGDSY.

The chain has TRBV29-1 and TRBJ2-2, with D perhaps matching TRBD1 (6 bases). Trimming removed 2 bases at V and 2 bases at J, with 15 bases between. The CDR3 consists of 16 residues. CDR1 SQVTM and CDR2 ANQGSEA come from the germline V gene. The CDR3 loop reads CSVESGTGTNTGELFF. The DNA of the CDR3 is TGCAGCGTTGAATCGGGGACCGGGACAAACACCGGGGAGCTGTTTTTT.

A word on this clonotype: It may be a read error: a sequence one base away is much more abundant. The gene calls are TRBV7-6 and TRBJ2-2, with D perhaps matching TRBD1 (7 bases). The CDR3 has 15 residues. Germline V gene sequence: CDR1 SGHVS, CDR2 FNYEAQ. The CDR3 DNA reads as TGTGCCAGCAGTGCGCAGGGGGGCGACGCCGGGGAGCTGCTTTTT. This codes for CASSAQGGDAGELLF.

This sequence joins TRBV4-1 and TRBJ1-1; D call uncertain. Trimming removed 5 bases at V and 4 bases at J, with 14 bases between. Germline CDR1 MGHRA, CDR2 YSYEKL. The CDR3 has 14 residues. CDR3 sequence (DNA): TGCGCCAGCAGCAAGGCCACGGGAAGCACTGAAGCTTTCTTT. This sequence encodes CASSKATGSTEAFF.

The rearrangement links TRBV29-1 to TRBJ1-1; TRBD1 matches at 7 bases. Losses at the gene ends were 8 bases for V and 0 bases for J; bases not matched to a gene: 3. Germline CDR1 and CDR2: SQVTM and ANQGSEA. The CDR3 spans 12 residues. The CDR3 DNA is TGCAGCTCGACAGGGATGAACACTGAAGCTTTCTTT. It is translated as CSSTGMNTEAFF.

This clonotype came up many times. The V gene is TRBV4-3, the J gene TRBJ1-2; unclear D gene. V was trimmed by 3 bases and J by 2 bases, leaving 1 base between them. CDR3 length: 11 amino acids. Germline assignment: CDR1 LGHNA and CDR2 YSLEER. The CDR3: CASSHNYGYTF. CDR3 bases: TGCGCCAGCAGCCACAACTATGGCTACACCTTC.

This clonotype has a handful of counts. This chain links TRBV5-4 with TRBJ2-2; D uncertain. V lost 4 bases to trimming and J lost 2 bases, with 9 bases between them. The germline V gene encodes CDR1 SGHNT and CDR2 YYREEE (reference sequence). The CDR3 extends over 14 amino acids. The DNA for the CDR3 is TGTGCCAGCAGCCAGGCGTTAAACACCGGGGAGCTGTTTTTT. Translating gives CASSQALNTGELFF.

In regard to this clonotype: The junction shows a germline mismatch at one end, possibly a read error. The chain combines TRBV19 with TRBJ2-7, with 9 bases identical to TRBD1. The CDR3 sequence is 18 residues long. The V gene's germline CDR1 is LNHDA and CDR2 SQIVND (reference sequence). CDR3 sequence reads: CARRWTGVPGSGSYEQYF. In DNA, the CDR3 is TGTGCCCGTAGGTGGACAGGGGTCCCAGGGTCGGGATCCTACGAGCAGTACTTC.

This clonotype came up once. The chain couples TRBV15 to TRBJ1-2; TRBD1 agrees at 8 bases. V was pared by 0 bases and J by 6 bases, with 12 bases of the junction left unmatched. CDR3 size: 17 residues. Germline V CDR1 and CDR2: LNHNV, YYDKDF (reference sequence). The DNA for the CDR3 is TGTGCCACCAGCAGAGATGATTTGGACAGGGCTGCCGATGGCTACACCTTC. Translated, it gives CATSRDDLDRAADGYTF.

Many counts were recorded for this clonotype. The CDR3 loop is CASSTRTGGINTEAFF. Here the CDR3 DNA reads TGTGCCAGTAGTACCCGGACAGGGGGGATCAACACTGAAGCTTTCTTT. This rearrangement joins TRBV19 to TRBJ1-1, with 10 positions matching TRBD1. CDR3 length equals 16 residues. CDR1 LNHDA and CDR2 SQIVND come from the germline V gene (reference sequence). Trimming removed 4 bases from V and 2 bases from J; junction bases left unmatched: 7. Full variable domain (missing parts from reference TRBV19 and TRBJ1-1): DGGITQSPKYLFRKEGQNVTLSCEQNLNHDAMYWYRQDPGQGLRLIYYSQIVNDFQKGDIAEGYSVSREKKESFPLTVTSAQKNPTAFYLCASSTRTGGINTEAFFGQGTRLTVV.

This clonotype was detected many times. The chain carries TRBV5-1 and TRBJ2-2; possible D gene TRBD1, 6 bases. Looked up from germline, CDR1 is SGHRS and CDR2 is YFSETQ. The CDR3 extends over 15 amino acids. The V end lost 4 bases, the J end lost 1 base, and 11 bases lay between the germline ends. The CDR3 sequence: CASSPGHRNTGELFF. In nucleotides, the CDR3 is TGCGCCAGCAGCCCGGGACACAGGAACACCGGGGAGCTGTTTTTT.

This clonotype was picked up a small number of times. The chain carries TRBV6-6 and TRBJ1-2; 8 bases align to TRBD1. The CDR3 is made up of 14 amino acids. J lost 6 bases, V lost 0 bases, and 3 bases had no gene match. Per the germline V gene, CDR1 is MNHNY and CDR2 is SVGAGI (reference sequence). This CDR3 is CASSYSAGGDGYTF. Written as DNA, the CDR3 is TGTGCCAGCAGTTACTCAGCAGGGGGCGATGGCTACACCTTC.

This clonotype showed up many times. The V gene is TRBV24-1, the J gene TRBJ1-1; D gene ambiguous. The CDR3 consists of 13 residues. Germline V gene lookup returns CDR1 KGHDR and CDR2 SFDVKD. Trimming cost V 4 bases and J 8 bases, with 13 bases left between them. The CDR3 DNA reads as TGTGCCACCAGTGACAGTGACATCCACGAAGCTTTCTTT. Translating gives CATSDSDIHEAFF.

The V and J genes are TRBV25-1 and TRBJ1-4; D is unclear. CDR1 is MGHDK and CDR2 is SYGVNS in the germline V gene. Trimming took 3 bases from V and 1 from J, leaving 18 bases between them. This CDR3 contains 18 residues. Here the CDR3 reads CASSDEGRNSGTNEKLFF. For the CDR3, the DNA is TGTGCCAGCAGTGATGAAGGACGGAACTCTGGAACTAATGAAAAACTGTTTTTT.

Concerning this clonotype itself: This may come from a read error, since a much larger clone is one base off. The gene calls are TRBV5-1 and TRBJ1-1, with D unresolved. Germline CDR1 is SGHRS and CDR2 is YFSETQ. This CDR3 region has 14 residues. The CDR3, as DNA: TGTGCCAGCAGCTTAAGGGCGGTCAGCACTGAAGCTTTCTTT. Its translation is CASSLRAVSTEAFF.

This clonotype was detected many times. The chain combines TRBV7-6 with TRBJ2-5; D possibly corresponds to TRBD2 (6 bases). The CDR3 contains 15 residues. V was shortened by 1 base and J by 1 base, with 10 bases between the two germline ends. Germline V gives CDR1 SGHVS, CDR2 FNYEAQ. The CDR3 here is CASSLGSSGQETQYF. Here the CDR3 DNA reads TGTGCCAGCAGCTTAGGTAGTAGCGGCCAAGAGACCCAGTACTTC.